Listed below are T cell receptor beta chains from one sample, sequenced in a study of T cell changes during pregnancy in multiple sclerosis. The table came from immunoSEQ multiplex PCR; TCRdb's copy has only in-frame clones and leaves some out. The sample yields over 80,000 clones, 85% to 95% seen once. This specimen consisted of peripheral blood, obtained in the third trimester of pregnancy. These receptors were taken from a female donor in good health, enrolled as a control in a pregnancy study. The CDR3 runs from the conserved cysteine through the conserved F or W. A D gene is named only where the DNA matches it firmly. Clone size is shown for a subset of rows, as once, few, many or a class of expanded clone.

DNA: TGTGCCAGCAGCTTGTTCCTCTCTGGGGCCAACGTCCTGACTTTC
CDR3: CASSLFLSGANVLTF
J: TRBJ2-6
size: .
D: .
V: TRBV5-4

DNA: TGTGCCAGCAGCTTACCAGGGAACACTGAAGCTTTCTTT
CDR3: CASSLPGNTEAFF
J: TRBJ1-1
size: few
D: .
V: TRBV11-2

DNA: TGTGCCTGGAGTATGGCACTCGGGGCAGATACGCAGTATTTT
CDR3: CAWSMALGADTQYF
J: TRBJ2-3
size: .
D: .
V: TRBV30

DNA: TGCGCCAGCAGCCACCCCGGACAGGGGGAGAATGAGCAGTTCTTC
CDR3: CASSHPGQGENEQFF
J: TRBJ2-1
size: .
D: TRBD1
V: TRBV4-1

DNA: TGTGCCAGCAGCCCCGGGACAGGGTACGAGCAGTACTTC
CDR3: CASSPGTGYEQYF
J: TRBJ2-7
size: .
D: TRBD1
V: TRBV27

DNA: TGTGCCAGCAACTCCGAAGGGAGTGAGACCCAGTACTTC
CDR3: CASNSEGSETQYF
J: TRBJ2-5
size: .
D: .
V: TRBV2

DNA: TGTGCCAGCTCACCCGGTACTATTAGCTCTGGAAACACCATATATTTT
CDR3: CASSPGTISSGNTIYF
J: TRBJ1-3
size: .
D: .
V: TRBV18

DNA: TGTGCCACCGGGGGGACAGGGAAGGTTGGCTACACCTTC
CDR3: CATGGTGKVGYTF
J: TRBJ1-2
size: .
D: TRBD1
V: TRBV27

DNA: TGTGCCAGCAGTTGGGACGGGAGCTCCTACGAGCAGTACTTC
CDR3: CASSWDGSSYEQYF
J: TRBJ2-7
size: .
D: .
V: TRBV27

DNA: TGTGCCAGCAGCTTAGAGGCGGGAGGGCCCTACGAGCAGTACTTC
CDR3: CASSLEAGGPYEQYF
J: TRBJ2-7
size: .
D: TRBD2
V: TRBV7-2

DNA: TGTGCCAGCAGCTTCCAGGGTTCCTACGAGCAGTACTTC
CDR3: CASSFQGSYEQYF
J: TRBJ2-7
size: .
D: .
V: TRBV13

DNA: TGCGCCAGCAGCATCGGGACTCCTCAAGAGACCCAGTACTTC
CDR3: CASSIGTPQETQYF
J: TRBJ2-5
size: .
D: .
V: TRBV5-1

DNA: TGTGCCAGCAGCCCCGCAGGGGGCTATGGCTACACCTTC
CDR3: CASSPAGGYGYTF
J: TRBJ1-2
size: .
D: TRBD1
V: TRBV5-5

DNA: TGTGCCAGTAAGCCCCGTGGCGGGCTCTCCTACGAGCAGTACTTC
CDR3: CASKPRGGLSYEQYF
J: TRBJ2-7
size: .
D: .
V: TRBV19

DNA: TGCGCCAGCCGATCTCCGGGACTAGCGGGACCCGGGGAGCTGTTTTTT
CDR3: CASRSPGLAGPGELFF
J: TRBJ2-2
size: .
D: TRBD2
V: TRBV5-1

DNA: TGTGCCAGCTCACCCCCCCAGCGGGCCTCCTACGAGCAGTACTTC
CDR3: CASSPPQRASYEQYF
J: TRBJ2-7
size: .
D: .
V: TRBV18

DNA: TGTGCCAGCAGTTACTCAACTGATGGTTTGGAAGCTTTCTTT
CDR3: CASSYSTDGLEAFF
J: TRBJ1-1
size: .
D: .
V: TRBV6-6

DNA: TGTGCCAGCAGTAGACAGGGGGATGGCTACACCTTC
CDR3: CASSRQGDGYTF
J: TRBJ1-2
size: .
D: TRBD1
V: TRBV2

DNA: TGTGCCAGCAGTTTCGGACAGGCGGTTGAGCAGTTCTTC
CDR3: CASSFGQAVEQFF
J: TRBJ2-1
size: .
D: TRBD1
V: TRBV27

DNA: TGTGCCAGCAGTTCAAGGCACGGGACAGACTTTCAAGAGACCCAGTACTTC
CDR3: CASSSRHGTDFQETQYF
J: TRBJ2-5
size: .
D: TRBD1
V: TRBV28

DNA: TGCGCCAGCAGCCAAGATCTGGGCGGGAGGGGGACCCAGTACTTC
CDR3: CASSQDLGGRGTQYF
J: TRBJ2-5
size: .
D: TRBD2
V: TRBV4-1

DNA: TGCGCCAGCAGTCTTACAGGGGGCCAAGAGACCCAGTACTTC
CDR3: CASSLTGGQETQYF
J: TRBJ2-5
size: .
D: TRBD1
V: TRBV5-1

DNA: TGTGCCAGCGGTCGGGGGGAGGGGTCTAGCACAGATACGCAGTATTTT
CDR3: CASGRGEGSSTDTQYF
J: TRBJ2-3
size: .
D: TRBD2
V: TRBV7-9

DNA: TGCGCCAGCAGCACTGGAGGAGAGCAGTTCTTC
CDR3: CASSTGGEQFF
J: TRBJ2-1
size: .
D: .
V: TRBV5-1

DNA: TGTGCCAGCAGAGAAACAGGGTCGACGGGCTACACCTTC
CDR3: CASRETGSTGYTF
J: TRBJ1-2
size: .
D: .
V: TRBV2

DNA: TGTGCCAGCAGTGAAAACTGGGCCAACAATCAGCCCCAGCATTTT
CDR3: CASSENWANNQPQHF
J: TRBJ1-5
size: once
D: .
V: TRBV6-1

DNA: TGTGCCAGCAGTTCTTATTCAGGGAGGGCCTACAATGAGCAGTTCTTC
CDR3: CASSSYSGRAYNEQFF
J: TRBJ2-1
size: .
D: TRBD2
V: TRBV28

DNA: TGTGCCAGCAGCCCCGACCAGGGGAGCACTGAAGCTTTCTTT
CDR3: CASSPDQGSTEAFF
J: TRBJ1-1
size: .
D: .
V: TRBV5-4

DNA: TGTGCCAGCAGACGGACTAGCGGGAAAATGGGAGAGCAGTACTTC
CDR3: CASRRTSGKMGEQYF
J: TRBJ2-7
size: .
D: TRBD2
V: TRBV27

DNA: TGTGCCAGCAGTCCATCTGGGAGCGAGATTGAAGCTTTCTTT
CDR3: CASSPSGSEIEAFF
J: TRBJ1-1
size: .
D: .
V: TRBV7-9

DNA: TGTGCTAGTGGTTTGGCAGGGGTGGATGAGCAGTTCTTC
CDR3: CASGLAGVDEQFF
J: TRBJ2-1
size: .
D: .
V: TRBV12-5

DNA: TGCGCCAGCAGCACTGGACAGACGCAGTACTTC
CDR3: CASSTGQTQYF
J: TRBJ2-7
size: .
D: .
V: TRBV5-1

DNA: TGTGCCAGCAGTTTATCTACAGGGGCCTACGAGCAGTACTTC
CDR3: CASSLSTGAYEQYF
J: TRBJ2-7
size: .
D: TRBD1
V: TRBV27

DNA: TGTGCCAGCAGCCCGACGACTAGCGGGAGTTGGGATGAGCAGTTCTTC
CDR3: CASSPTTSGSWDEQFF
J: TRBJ2-1
size: .
D: TRBD2
V: TRBV7-9

DNA: TGTGCCAGCAGCCCAGGGACCTACGAGCAGTACTTC
CDR3: CASSPGTYEQYF
J: TRBJ2-7
size: .
D: .
V: TRBV7-9

DNA: TGCGCCAGCGGGCAGGGGTCCACCGGAAAAGCTTTCTTT
CDR3: CASGQGSTGKAFF
J: TRBJ1-1
size: .
D: .
V: TRBV5-1

DNA: TGTGCCAGCAGCCCCATCAGGGCAGATACGCAGTATTTT
CDR3: CASSPIRADTQYF
J: TRBJ2-3
size: .
D: .
V: TRBV7-9